The rows below give T cell receptor beta chains drawn from one sample of a study of blood T cell repertoires in COVID-19. Profiled with immunoSEQ multiplex PCR; TCRdb holds only in-frame clones, not every one. Of some 150,000 clones listed, about 84% were seen once; the top ten hold 1.6%. The sample was PBMCs or T cells enriched from blood (not recorded which). The receptor set was obtained from a woman aged 18-29 years who had been exposed to COVID-19. Each CDR3 is given with its conserved first and last residue. The order of the fields is J gene, clone size, V gene, D gene, CDR3 protein, CDR3 DNA. D genes are given only for firm matches. Clone size is shown for a subset of rows, as once, few, many or a class of expanded clone.

J: TRBJ1-1; size: NA; V: TRBV5-4; D: NA; CDR3: CASSQNTGSRGAFF; DNA: TGTGCCAGCAGCCAAAATACAGGGAGCCGTGGAGCTTTCTTT
J: TRBJ1-4; size: NA; V: TRBV5-1; D: NA; CDR3: CASSFFTLDSNEKLFF; DNA: TGCGCCAGCAGTTTTTTTACCTTGGACAGTAATGAAAAACTGTTTTTT
J: TRBJ2-1; size: NA; V: TRBV7-3; D: TRBD2; CDR3: CASSPNGGGLYNEQFF; DNA: TGTGCCAGCAGCCCCAACGGGGGAGGGCTTTACAATGAGCAGTTCTTC
J: TRBJ2-2; size: few; V: TRBV5-1; D: NA; CDR3: CASSFAGASGELFF; DNA: TGCGCCAGCAGCTTCGCGGGGGCGTCCGGGGAGCTGTTTTTT
J: TRBJ2-2; size: NA; V: TRBV6-2/TRBV6-3; D: NA; CDR3: CASSKTDTGELFF; DNA: TGTGCCAGCAGTAAGACAGACACCGGGGAGCTGTTTTTT
J: TRBJ2-7; size: many; V: TRBV19; D: NA; CDR3: CASSKGYEQYF; DNA: TGTGCCAGTAGTAAGGGGTACGAGCAGTACTTC
J: TRBJ2-5; size: NA; V: TRBV7-2; D: TRBD1; CDR3: CASSPGGALETQYF; DNA: TGTGCCAGCAGCCCAGGGGGCGCTTTGGAGACCCAGTACTTC
J: TRBJ1-2; size: NA; V: TRBV6-5; D: NA; CDR3: CASSDRGGYGYTF; DNA: TGTGCCAGCAGCGACCGGGGTGGGTATGGCTACACCTTC
J: TRBJ1-2; size: NA; V: TRBV18; D: TRBD1; CDR3: CASSARQGEKGGYTF; DNA: TGTGCCAGCTCAGCGAGACAGGGGGAAAAAGGTGGCTACACCTTC
J: TRBJ2-1; size: NA; V: TRBV7-2; D: NA; CDR3: CASSGQKGMDEQFF; DNA: TGTGCCAGCAGCGGACAGAAAGGAATGGATGAGCAGTTCTTC
J: TRBJ2-7; size: NA; V: TRBV7-2; D: TRBD1; CDR3: CASSLPGTDIGEQYF; DNA: TGTGCCAGCAGCTTGCCCGGGACAGACATAGGCGAGCAGTACTTC
J: TRBJ1-2; size: NA; V: TRBV10-3; D: NA; CDR3: CAIKGDDYGYTF; DNA: TGTGCCATCAAGGGGGACGACTATGGCTACACCTTC
J: TRBJ2-3; size: NA; V: TRBV7-9; D: NA; CDR3: CASSLGGSNADTQYF; DNA: TGTGCCAGCAGCTTAGGTGGGAGTAACGCAGATACGCAGTATTTT
J: TRBJ1-4; size: NA; V: TRBV5-5; D: NA; CDR3: CASSLDPRGEKLFF; DNA: TGTGCCAGCAGCTTGGATCCTCGAGGTGAAAAACTGTTTTTT
J: TRBJ1-1; size: NA; V: TRBV13; D: TRBD1; CDR3: CASRGGSTEAFF; DNA: TGTGCCAGCAGAGGGGGCAGCACTGAAGCTTTCTTT
J: TRBJ2-2; size: few; V: TRBV2; D: TRBD2; CDR3: CASSYPSGSPTGELFF; DNA: TGTGCCAGCAGTTACCCTAGCGGGAGTCCCACCGGGGAGCTGTTTTTT
J: TRBJ1-2; size: few; V: TRBV11-2; D: TRBD1; CDR3: CASSPGQGSRRGYTF; DNA: TGTGCCAGCAGCCCCGGACAGGGCTCTAGGCGGGGCTACACCTTC
J: TRBJ2-5; size: NA; V: TRBV11-2; D: NA; CDR3: CASSLGGGNQETQYF; DNA: TGTGCCAGCAGCTTAGGTGGCGGGAACCAAGAGACCCAGTACTTC
J: TRBJ2-4; size: NA; V: TRBV2; D: TRBD2; CDR3: CASSAREPTRIQYF; DNA: TGTGCCAGCAGTGCGCGGGAGCCGACGCGCATTCAGTACTTC
J: TRBJ2-7; size: NA; V: TRBV19; D: NA; CDR3: CASSMAGGYEQYF; DNA: TGTGCCAGTAGTATGGCCGGAGGCTACGAGCAGTACTTC
J: TRBJ2-1; size: NA; V: TRBV19; D: TRBD1; CDR3: CASRLTGTVRDQQFF; DNA: TGTGCCAGTAGACTAACCGGGACAGTGAGGGATCAGCAGTTCTTC
J: TRBJ1-2; size: NA; V: TRBV11-1; D: TRBD1; CDR3: CASSPQGAQRGYTF; DNA: TGTGCCAGCAGCCCACAGGGGGCGCAACGGGGCTACACCTTC
J: TRBJ1-1; size: NA; V: TRBV6-5; D: NA; CDR3: CASSYSRWNTEAFF; DNA: TGTGCCAGCAGTTACTCGCGGTGGAACACTGAAGCTTTCTTT
J: TRBJ2-1; size: NA; V: TRBV14; D: NA; CDR3: CASSPLLTHNEQFF; DNA: TGTGCCAGCAGCCCATTATTGACACACAATGAGCAGTTCTTC
J: TRBJ1-4; size: NA; V: TRBV7-8; D: TRBD1; CDR3: CASSLVPPRDSEKLFF; DNA: TGTGCCAGCAGCTTAGTTCCTCCCCGGGACAGCGAAAAACTGTTTTTT
J: TRBJ1-3; size: NA; V: TRBV30; D: NA; CDR3: CAWSVTDGNTIYF; DNA: TGTGCCTGGAGTGTGACAGACGGAAACACCATATATTTT
J: TRBJ2-5; size: NA; V: TRBV5-1; D: TRBD2; CDR3: CASSSWVAGDETQYF; DNA: TGCGCCAGCAGCTCCTGGGTAGCGGGAGATGAGACCCAGTACTTC
J: TRBJ2-4; size: NA; V: TRBV28; D: TRBD1; CDR3: CASSLFGTGWNIQYF; DNA: TGTGCCAGCAGTTTATTTGGGACAGGGTGGAACATTCAGTACTTC
J: TRBJ1-2; size: NA; V: TRBV5-4; D: NA; CDR3: CASSLQGINYGYTF; DNA: TGTGCCAGCAGCTTGCAGGGAATTAACTATGGCTACACCTTC
J: TRBJ2-4; size: NA; V: TRBV7-6; D: NA; CDR3: CASSQDSGPLGIQYF; DNA: TGTGCCAGCAGCCAGGACAGTGGGCCCCTAGGGATTCAGTACTTC
J: TRBJ1-1; size: NA; V: TRBV25-1; D: NA; CDR3: CASSVTGQSNTEAFF; DNA: TGTGCCAGCAGTGTGACCGGACAGTCGAACACTGAAGCTTTCTTT
J: TRBJ1-1; size: NA; V: TRBV4-1; D: NA; CDR3: CASSHPLDGKNTEAFF; DNA: TGCGCCAGCAGCCACCCTCTCGACGGGAAGAACACTGAAGCTTTCTTT